A selection of T cell receptor beta chains follows, all from one sample in a study of cytomegalovirus exposure and HLA in healthy donors. Some clones are missing from TCRdb's copy, which holds only in-frame ones; the method was immunoSEQ multiplex PCR. The sample contains about 170,000 clones, over 70% of which appear only once. Material for sequencing was PBMCs. The receptors originated from a man aged 25-45 years in good health and CMV-seropositive. CDR3s leave out the opening cysteine and the closing phenylalanine or tryptophan. Fields, in order: V gene, CDR3 length, J gene, CDR3 protein.

v_call: TRBV6-1
cdr3_length: 13
j_call: TRBJ2-7
cdr3_aa: ASSVSGTGSYEQY

v_call: TRBV4-1
cdr3_length: 18
j_call: TRBJ2-5
cdr3_aa: ASSLSGLAGGRGYQETQY

v_call: TRBV4-1
cdr3_length: 12
j_call: TRBJ2-7
cdr3_aa: ASSQDQDFYEQY

v_call: TRBV6-5
cdr3_length: 11
j_call: -
cdr3_aa: ASSRTSGYEQY

v_call: TRBV9
cdr3_length: 15
j_call: TRBJ1-4
cdr3_aa: ASSVGPGQGAGEKLF

v_call: TRBV27
cdr3_length: 13
j_call: TRBJ1-1
cdr3_aa: ASSPGQGLNTEAF

v_call: TRBV11-3
cdr3_length: 12
j_call: TRBJ2-7
cdr3_aa: ASSLVGTFYEQY

v_call: TRBV4-1
cdr3_length: 11
j_call: TRBJ1-6
cdr3_aa: ASSAYRGSPLH

v_call: TRBV7-3
cdr3_length: 11
j_call: TRBJ1-3
cdr3_aa: ASSIGSGNTIY

v_call: TRBV29-1
cdr3_length: 11
j_call: TRBJ1-1
cdr3_aa: RRGGSLNTEAF

v_call: TRBV2
cdr3_length: 15
j_call: TRBJ2-3
cdr3_aa: ASSVPTSGKGTDTQY

v_call: TRBV14
cdr3_length: 13
j_call: TRBJ1-2
cdr3_aa: ASSQDLRWNYGYT

v_call: TRBV6-4
cdr3_length: 11
j_call: TRBJ1-1
cdr3_aa: ASSAKEGSEAF

v_call: TRBV5-8
cdr3_length: 14
j_call: TRBJ1-2
cdr3_aa: ASSLGRGSFNYGYT

v_call: TRBV28
cdr3_length: 15
j_call: TRBJ2-2
cdr3_aa: ASSFFSGSLNTGELF

v_call: TRBV27
cdr3_length: 11
j_call: TRBJ1-3
cdr3_aa: ASSLSVGNTIY

v_call: TRBV27
cdr3_length: 15
j_call: TRBJ1-4
cdr3_aa: ASSFGTGVPTNEKLF

v_call: TRBV27
cdr3_length: 15
j_call: -
cdr3_aa: ASSSGLAGGRFYEQY

v_call: TRBV7-9
cdr3_length: 12
j_call: TRBJ2-7
cdr3_aa: ASSLSGTAYEQY

v_call: TRBV6-1
cdr3_length: 12
j_call: TRBJ1-3
cdr3_aa: ASSEGHSGNTIY

v_call: TRBV19
cdr3_length: 13
j_call: TRBJ1-5
cdr3_aa: ASRPPGARSQPQH

v_call: TRBV6-5
cdr3_length: 14
j_call: TRBJ2-6
cdr3_aa: ASSYSYGTGANVLT

v_call: TRBV30
cdr3_length: 12
j_call: TRBJ1-5
cdr3_aa: AWSGVRGKQPQH

v_call: TRBV5-6
cdr3_length: 13
j_call: TRBJ1-6
cdr3_aa: ASSLEGWRNSPLH

v_call: TRBV4-1
cdr3_length: 13
j_call: TRBJ2-5
cdr3_aa: ASSQALEGRQTQY

v_call: TRBV6-6
cdr3_length: 13
j_call: TRBJ1-2
cdr3_aa: ASSYGDRGLWGYT

v_call: TRBV7-2
cdr3_length: 15
j_call: TRBJ2-3
cdr3_aa: ASRTLLGGGTSDTQY

v_call: TRBV25-1
cdr3_length: 13
j_call: TRBJ2-7
cdr3_aa: ASSEPGDVGYEQY

v_call: TRBV27
cdr3_length: 12
j_call: TRBJ1-3
cdr3_aa: ASSLRGSGNTIY

v_call: TRBV7-9
cdr3_length: 12
j_call: TRBJ2-1
cdr3_aa: ASDLAGGYLGQF

v_call: TRBV5-8
cdr3_length: 13
j_call: TRBJ2-7
cdr3_aa: ASSLHAGPSYEQY

v_call: TRBV11-2
cdr3_length: 13
j_call: TRBJ2-1
cdr3_aa: ASSLGELAADEQF

v_call: TRBV9
cdr3_length: 15
j_call: TRBJ2-1
cdr3_aa: ASSVATTSGSLYEQF

v_call: TRBV25-1
cdr3_length: 14
j_call: TRBJ2-2
cdr3_aa: ASSDNLRQNTGELF

v_call: TRBV19
cdr3_length: 17
j_call: TRBJ2-1
cdr3_aa: ASSILAGGHSGAYNEQF

v_call: TRBV10-1
cdr3_length: 12
j_call: TRBJ1-1
cdr3_aa: ASPWDRGVSEAF

v_call: TRBV6-1
cdr3_length: 12
j_call: TRBJ1-1
cdr3_aa: ASTRQFQAPEAF

v_call: TRBV7-9
cdr3_length: 14
j_call: TRBJ1-1
cdr3_aa: ASSLGPRGWDTEAF

v_call: TRBV21-1
cdr3_length: 12
j_call: TRBJ2-5
cdr3_aa: ACKGQEYQETQY

v_call: TRBV19
cdr3_length: 13
j_call: TRBJ1-5
cdr3_aa: ASSIATSGNQPQH

v_call: TRBV28
cdr3_length: 13
j_call: TRBJ1-3
cdr3_aa: ASSSHGNSGNTIY

v_call: TRBV5-1
cdr3_length: 11
j_call: TRBJ2-7
cdr3_aa: ASSLDPAYEQY

v_call: TRBV28
cdr3_length: 13
j_call: TRBJ1-2
cdr3_aa: ASSSRGRGKRGYT

v_call: TRBV4-1
cdr3_length: 15
j_call: TRBJ1-5
cdr3_aa: ASSQQPGQASPSPQH

v_call: TRBV6-1
cdr3_length: 12
j_call: TRBJ2-1
cdr3_aa: ASSGRGPYNGQF

v_call: TRBV18
cdr3_length: 15
j_call: TRBJ2-2
cdr3_aa: ASSPSRGTGVFGELF

v_call: TRBV27
cdr3_length: 11
j_call: TRBJ1-2
cdr3_aa: ASSLSRDRDYT

v_call: TRBV9
cdr3_length: 13
j_call: TRBJ2-3
cdr3_aa: ASSVAGTNTDTQY

v_call: TRBV5-7
cdr3_length: 17
j_call: TRBJ1-5
cdr3_aa: ASSLNHGQGANKDQPQH

v_call: TRBV5-1
cdr3_length: 16
j_call: TRBJ2-3
cdr3_aa: ASSLVVTTSTSTDTQY